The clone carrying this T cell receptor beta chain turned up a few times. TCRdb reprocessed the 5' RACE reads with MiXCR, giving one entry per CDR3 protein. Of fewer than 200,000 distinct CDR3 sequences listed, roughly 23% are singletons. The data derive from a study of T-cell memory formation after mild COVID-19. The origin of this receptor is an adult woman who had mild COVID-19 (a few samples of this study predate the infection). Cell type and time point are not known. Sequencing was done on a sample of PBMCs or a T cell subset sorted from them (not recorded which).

Written as DNA, the CDR3 is TGTGCCAGCAGTTACTCCCGACAGTCCACAGATACGCAGTATTTT. Encoded protein: CASSYSRQSTDTQYF. This chain links TRBV6-5 with TRBJ2-3, with D possibly being TRBD1 (5 bases). Germline V CDR1 and CDR2: MNHEY, SVGAGI. The V and J ends lost 0 bases and 2 bases respectively, with 9 bases between them. CDR3 size: 15 residues.